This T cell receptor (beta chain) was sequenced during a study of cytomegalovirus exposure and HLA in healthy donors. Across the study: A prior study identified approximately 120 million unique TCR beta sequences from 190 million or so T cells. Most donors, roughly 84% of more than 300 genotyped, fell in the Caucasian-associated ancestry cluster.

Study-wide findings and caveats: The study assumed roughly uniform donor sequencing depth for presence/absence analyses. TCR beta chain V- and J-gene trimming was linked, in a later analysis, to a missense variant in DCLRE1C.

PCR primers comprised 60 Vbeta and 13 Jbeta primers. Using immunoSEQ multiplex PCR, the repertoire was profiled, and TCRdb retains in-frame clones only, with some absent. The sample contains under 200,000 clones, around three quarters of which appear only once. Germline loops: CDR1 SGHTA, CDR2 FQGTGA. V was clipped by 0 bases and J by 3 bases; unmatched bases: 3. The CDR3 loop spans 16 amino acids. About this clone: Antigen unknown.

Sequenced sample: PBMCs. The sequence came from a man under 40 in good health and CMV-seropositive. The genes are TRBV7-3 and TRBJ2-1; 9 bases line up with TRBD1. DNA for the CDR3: TGTGCCAGCAGCTTAACCGGGACAGGGATCTACAATGAGCAGTTCTTC. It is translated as CASSLTGTGIYNEQFF.